This TCR beta chain was sequenced for a study of T cell repertoires in cytomegalovirus infection. Study-level information: As its CMV epitopes, the study selected recently identified HLA-C-restricted and well-studied HLA-B-restricted targets. Indications came from public TCR beta signatures; they pointed to CMV infection and to a matching HLA type.

With 3 bases clipped from V and 5 bases from J, the junction kept 7 bases outside the gene matches. The CDR3 consists of 15 residues. Germline-derived CDR1 and CDR2 are SGHVS and FNYEAQ. TCRdb ran MiXCR on the reads and lists one entry per CDR3 protein. The sample gives around 800,000 distinct CDR3 sequences, about 33% of which show up once; 9.5% to 15% is in the top ten. For this clonotype: Its antigen is not identified.

General observations from the study: Accumulated public TCR beta family frequency recognized individuals carrying CMV together with the relevant HLA. The ex vivo response showed dominance by HLA-C-restricted CMV-specific TCR beta clonotypes.

The source is a human donor in good health (CMV status not recorded). Some clones in this sample may be carry-over from other donors' samples. The chain has TRBV7-6 and TRBJ2-5; 9 positions agree with TRBD1. Sample: cultured CD8+ T cells from PBMCs, taken from culture after CMV antigen stimulation. The CDR3 spells CASSFPDRGRETQYF. CDR3 bases: TGTGCCAGCAGCTTCCCGGACAGGGGCCGGGAGACCCAGTACTTC.